These 15 T cell receptor beta chains share one sample of origin, sequenced in a study of T-cell memory formation after mild COVID-19. TCRdb fed the 5' RACE reads into MiXCR, producing one record per CDR3 protein. The table lists about 290,000 distinct CDR3 sequences, around a sixth of them singletons. The sample was PBMCs or a T cell subset sorted from them (not recorded which). The receptors shown here come from a man aged 18 to 35 who had mild COVID-19 (a few samples of this study predate the infection). Cell type and time point are not known.

This clonotype appeared a few times. The V gene is TRBV2, the J gene TRBJ2-5, with D possibly being TRBD2 (6 bases). The CDR3 runs 13 residues. The germline V gene has CDR1 SNHLY and CDR2 FYNNEI. The ends were cut back, 6 bases at V and 5 bases at J, with 13 bases in the middle. The CDR3 DNA reads TGTGCCAGCAGCCGACTAGGGGATGAGACCCAGTACTTC. It yields the protein CASSRLGDETQYF. The full variable domain, in which reference TRBV2 and TRBJ2-5 provide the parts outside the CDR3, is EPEVTQTPSHQVTQMGQEVILRCVPISNHLYFYWYRQILGQKVEFLVSFYNNEISEKSEIFDDQFSVERPDGSNFTLKIRSTKLEDSAMYFCASSRLGDETQYFGPGTRLLVL.

The sample holds a few counts of this clonotype. This rearrangement joins TRBV24-1 to TRBJ2-7; TRBD1 might be the D (6 bases). The CDR3 is 16 amino acids. Germline V gives CDR1 KGHDR, CDR2 SFDVKD. V was cut by 0 bases and J by 0 bases, with 11 bases left in between. The CDR3 region has the DNA TGTGCCACCAGTGATTTGGACAGGACCCTCTCCTACGAGCAGTACGTC. This sequence encodes CATSDLDRTLSYEQYV.

The genes are TRBV20-1 and TRBJ2-2, with D possibly being TRBD1 or TRBD2 (7 bases each). V gave up 7 bases and J gave up 6 bases, with 15 bases separating them. This CDR3 spans 13 amino acids. Germline assignment: CDR1 DFQATT and CDR2 SNEGSKA (reference sequence). The chain's CDR3 is CSVFRGGAGELFF. The CDR3 DNA follows: TGCAGTGTCTTCAGGGGGGGGGCCGGGGAGCTGTTTTTT.

This clonotype occurred a few times. This chain joins TRBV27 and TRBJ1-3; D is unresolved. The V gene's germline CDR1 is MNHEY and CDR2 SMNVEV (reference sequence). Trimming removed 2 bases from V and 3 bases from J, with 17 bases in between. The CDR3 runs 17 residues. The CDR3 coding sequence is TGTGCCAGCAGTTTAGTCCTCGGCCGGGGTTTTGGAAACACCATATATTTT. Protein: CASSLVLGRGFGNTIYF.

This chain connects TRBV18 to TRBJ2-1, with D possibly matching TRBD2 (7 bases). This CDR3 comprises 17 residues. Germline assignment: CDR1 KGHSH and CDR2 LQKENI. V was pared by 6 bases and J by 0 bases, with 18 bases between. The CDR3, as DNA: TGTGCCAGCTCCGACCCCCACGGGGGGCTCTCCTACAATGAGCAGTTCTTC. Translation: CASSDPHGGLSYNEQFF.

The CDR3: CASTPPGTGASGGYGYTF. CDR3 sequence (DNA): TGCGCCAGCACCCCCCCCGGGACAGGGGCTTCAGGTGGCTATGGCTACACCTTC. The chain links TRBV4-1 to TRBJ1-2; TRBD1 agrees at 10 bases. Trimming at V came to 7 bases and at J to 4 bases, leaving 18 bases not matched to a gene. The CDR3 totals 18 residues. Per the germline V gene, CDR1 is MGHRA and CDR2 is YSYEKL.

The chain joins TRBV6-2 or TRBV6-3 to TRBJ2-5; 7 bases are shared with TRBD1. The CDR3 has 14 residues. V dropped 5 bases and J dropped 5; count of bases not matched to a gene: 8. Germline values: CDR1 MNHEY, CDR2 SVGEGT. The CDR3 protein is CASSDHTRGETQYF. The DNA for the CDR3 is TGTGCCAGCAGTGACCACACCAGGGGGGAGACCCAGTACTTC.

This clonotype turned up a few times. The rearrangement links TRBV14 to TRBJ1-1; a possible D gene is TRBD1 (5 bases). CDR1 SGHDN and CDR2 FVKESK come from the germline V gene. Trimming removed 3 bases at V and 0 bases at J, with 11 bases between. This CDR3 spans 15 amino acids. The CDR3 region is CASSHTGVLNTEAFF. The CDR3 DNA reads TGTGCCAGCAGCCATACAGGTGTTCTGAACACTGAAGCTTTCTTT.

The chain has TRBV7-3 and TRBJ1-1; TRBD1 is a possible D gene (5 bases). The V end was cut by 3 bases, the J end by 4 bases, with 12 bases between. The germline gives CDR1 SGHTA, CDR2 FQGTGA. The CDR3 consists of 14 residues. The CDR3 protein is CASSFQGSSTEAFF. For the CDR3, the DNA is TGTGCCAGCAGCTTTCAGGGATCGTCCACTGAAGCTTTCTTT.

The DNA for the CDR3 is TGCAGCGGTAGTTGGGGGTCCCACGAGCAGTACTTC. Protein product: CSGSWGSHEQYF. The chain links TRBV29-1 to TRBJ2-7; D might be TRBD1 or TRBD2, each matching 5 bases. V was trimmed by 7 bases and J by 5 bases, leaving 15 bases between them. Germline CDR1 SQVTM, CDR2 ANQGSEA. The CDR3 is made up of 12 amino acids.

The CDR3 sequence is CASSYRFGDQPQHF. CDR3 bases: TGTGCCAGCAGCTACAGGTTTGGGGATCAGCCCCAGCATTTT. The J gene is TRBJ1-5, the V gene TRBV7-2, with a possible D match to TRBD1 (5 bases). Trimming stripped 4 bases from V and 5 bases from J, with 12 bases between. Looked up from germline, CDR1 is SGHTA and CDR2 is FQGNSA. The CDR3 has 14 residues.

The gene calls are TRBV4-1 and TRBJ1-2; possible D gene TRBD1, 6 bases. Trimming pared 4 bases from V and 5 bases from J, leaving 17 bases between. This CDR3 has 15 amino acids. Per germline, CDR1 MGHRA and CDR2 YSYEKL. In DNA form, the CDR3 reads TGCGCCAGCAGCCCCCTAATGGGAGGGGGTTATGGCTACACCTTC. Translation gives CASSPLMGGGYGYTF.

This clonotype has more than one count but fewer than ten. The V and J genes are TRBV9 and TRBJ2-5; 12 nucleotides line up with TRBD2. This CDR3 has 17 residues. The germline V gene encodes CDR1 SGDLS and CDR2 YYNGEE. V gave up 7 bases and J gave up 2 bases; unmatched junction bases: 12. CDR3 region: CASSGGGLAGGQETQYF. The CDR3 coding sequence is TGTGCCAGCTCCGGAGGGGGCCTAGCGGGGGGGCAAGAGACCCAGTACTTC.

This chain connects TRBV7-9 to TRBJ2-2; D possibly corresponds to TRBD1 (6 bases). The CDR3 runs 14 residues. Germline V gene lookup returns CDR1 SEHNR and CDR2 FQNEAQ (reference sequence). V lost 4 bases and J lost 6, with 12 bases in between. The CDR3, as DNA: TGTGCCAGCAGCTCGATGGGGGCCGCCGGGGAGCTGTTTTTT. It translates to CASSSMGAAGELFF.

This clonotype was observed many times. This chain uses TRBV3-2 with TRBJ2-1. TRBV3-2 is recorded as a pseudogene. This CDR3 is 15 amino acids long. The CDR3 nucleotides are TGTGCCAGCAGCCAAGATCCGGTGGCGTACAATGAGCAGTTCTTC. Protein: CASSQDPVAYNEQFF.